Given below is one T cell receptor (beta chain) in context. Antigen unknown. The data were taken from a study of a mutant IDH1 vaccine in newly diagnosed glioma. This table comes from immunoSEQ multiplex PCR, and its TCRdb copy is limited to in-frame clones, with some not included. Altogether over 30,000 clones are present, around nine tenths being singletons, with the ten largest covering about 12%. Germline V gene lookup returns CDR1 GTSNPN and CDR2 SVGIG (reference sequence). This CDR3 comprises 17 residues. The trim removed 2 bases at V and 3 bases at J, leaving 15 bases unmatched. Described time point: week 47, end of study. The study gave 300 ug of mutant IDH1 20-mer peptide per vaccine dose, with topical imiquimod.

This clonotype originated in a woman in her twenties or thirties with glioma. V usage is TRBV30 and J usage is TRBJ1-1; 7 bases map to TRBD1. The sample in question was PBMCs, obtained from a glioma patient whose treatment included an IDH1 peptide vaccine. CDR3 amino acids: CAWSPGFRQGSDTEAFF. The DNA of the CDR3 is TGTGCCTGGAGTCCCGGATTTAGACAGGGATCAGACACTGAAGCTTTCTTT.